Included here is one TCR beta chain sequence, with context. In germline, CDR1 is ENHRY, CDR2 SYGVKD. Trimming cost V 3 bases and J 6 bases; bases outside gene matches: 5. The CDR3 has 14 residues. This specimen comes from a study of blood T cell repertoires in COVID-19. TCRdb keeps only in-frame clones here, not all; method: immunoSEQ multiplex PCR. The data show 200,000 or so clones, 70% to 90% seen once. The source of this sequence is a man aged 25 to 45 with COVID-19, enrolled during active disease. The sample taken for sequencing was peripheral blood. The V gene is TRBV10-3, the J gene TRBJ1-3, with 7 bases fitting TRBD1. This CDR3 is CAISEGDSLNTIYF. Written as DNA, the CDR3 is TGTGCCATCAGTGAAGGGGACAGTCTAAACACCATATATTTT.